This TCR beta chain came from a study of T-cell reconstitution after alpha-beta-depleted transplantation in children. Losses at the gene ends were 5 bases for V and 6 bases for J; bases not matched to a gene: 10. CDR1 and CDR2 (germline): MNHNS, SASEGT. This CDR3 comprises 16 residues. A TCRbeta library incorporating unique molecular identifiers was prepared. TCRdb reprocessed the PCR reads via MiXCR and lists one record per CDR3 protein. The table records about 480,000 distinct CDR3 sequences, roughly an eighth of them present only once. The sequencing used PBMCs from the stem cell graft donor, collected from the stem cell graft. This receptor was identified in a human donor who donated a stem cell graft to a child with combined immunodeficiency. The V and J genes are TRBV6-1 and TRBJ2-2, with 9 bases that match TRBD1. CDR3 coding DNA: TGTGCCAGCAGTAGACCTGGGACAGGGATCTCCGGGGAGCTGTTTTTT. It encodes CASSRPGTGISGELFF.